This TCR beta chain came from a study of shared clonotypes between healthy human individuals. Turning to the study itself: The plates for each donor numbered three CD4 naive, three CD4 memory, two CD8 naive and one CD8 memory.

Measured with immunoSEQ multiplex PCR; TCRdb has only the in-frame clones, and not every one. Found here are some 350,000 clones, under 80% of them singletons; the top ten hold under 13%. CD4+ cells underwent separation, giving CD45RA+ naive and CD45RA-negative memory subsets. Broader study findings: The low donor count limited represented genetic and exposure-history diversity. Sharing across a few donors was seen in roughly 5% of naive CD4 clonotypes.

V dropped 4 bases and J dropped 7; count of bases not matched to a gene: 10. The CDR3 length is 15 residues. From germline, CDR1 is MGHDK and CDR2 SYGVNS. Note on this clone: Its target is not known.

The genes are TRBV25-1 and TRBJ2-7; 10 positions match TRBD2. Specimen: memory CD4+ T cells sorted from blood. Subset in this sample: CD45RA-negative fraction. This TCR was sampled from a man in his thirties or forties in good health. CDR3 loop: CASSGKREGLGEQYF. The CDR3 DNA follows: TGTGCCAGCAGTGGTAAGCGGGAGGGCCTGGGGGAGCAGTACTTC.